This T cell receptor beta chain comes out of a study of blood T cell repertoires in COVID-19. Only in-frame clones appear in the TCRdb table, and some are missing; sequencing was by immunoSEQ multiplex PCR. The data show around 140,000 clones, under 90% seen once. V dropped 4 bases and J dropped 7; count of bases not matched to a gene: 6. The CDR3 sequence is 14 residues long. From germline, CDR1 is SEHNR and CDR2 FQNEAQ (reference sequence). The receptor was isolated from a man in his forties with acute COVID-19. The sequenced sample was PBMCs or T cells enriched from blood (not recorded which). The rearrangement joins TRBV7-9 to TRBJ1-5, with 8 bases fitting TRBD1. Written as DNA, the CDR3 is TGTGCCAGCAGCTCAGGGGGCGCCGGGCAGCCCCAGCATTTT. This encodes CASSSGGAGQPQHF. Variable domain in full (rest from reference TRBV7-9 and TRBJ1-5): DTGVSQNPRHKITKRGQNVTFRCDPISEHNRLYWYRQTLGQGPEFLTYFQNEAQLEKSRLLSDRFSAERPKGSFSTLEIQRTEQGDSAMYLCASSSGGAGQPQHFGDGTRLSIL.